These T cell receptor beta chains were read from a single sample in a study of cytomegalovirus exposure and HLA in healthy donors. The table came from immunoSEQ multiplex PCR; TCRdb's copy has only in-frame clones and leaves some out. The sample lists more than 110,000 clones, around 73% seen once, with about an eighth in the top ten. Sequencing was performed on PBMCs. These receptors originate from a human donor in good health. Both conserved end residues are part of each CDR3. D genes are given only for firm matches. Rows give clone size only sometimes, using once, few, many, or a class for an expanded clone.

J gene | clone size | D gene | V gene | CDR3 protein | CDR3 DNA
TRBJ2-7 | - | - | TRBV6-5 | CASSYGGFEQYF | TGTGCCAGCAGTTATGGCGGGTTTGAGCAGTACTTC
TRBJ1-1 | - | - | TRBV7-9 | CASSRSGATNTEAFF | TGTGCCAGCAGCCGTAGCGGGGCTACTAACACTGAAGCTTTCTTT
TRBJ1-2 | - | - | TRBV7-9 | CASSLNTVYGYTF | TGTGCCAGCAGCTTAAACACAGTCTATGGCTACACCTTC
TRBJ1-1 | - | - | TRBV11-3 | CASSLVTGTVGTEAFF | TGTGCCAGCAGCTTAGTAACAGGGACCGTTGGCACTGAAGCTTTCTTT
TRBJ1-1 | - | - | TRBV2 | CASRKQGVENTEAFF | TGTGCCAGCAGGAAACAGGGAGTTGAGAACACTGAAGCTTTCTTT
TRBJ2-5 | once | TRBD2 | TRBV11-2 | CASSWGTSGARSGETQYF | TGTGCCAGCAGCTGGGGGACTAGCGGGGCCCGTAGCGGGGAGACCCAGTACTTC
TRBJ2-7 | - | TRBD2 | TRBV9 | CASSEGLAVYEQYF | TGTGCCAGCAGCGAGGGACTAGCAGTCTACGAGCAGTACTTC
TRBJ2-7 | - | TRBD1 | TRBV4-1 | CASSHRTGGYEQYF | TGCGCCAGCAGCCACAGGACAGGGGGCTACGAGCAGTACTTC
TRBJ2-6 | - | TRBD1 | TRBV18 | CASSPSTGGTGANVLTF | TGTGCCAGCTCACCTTCGACAGGGGGCACTGGGGCCAACGTCCTGACTTTC
TRBJ2-7 | - | - | TRBV5-4 | CASSSTTSSYEQYF | TGTGCCAGCAGCTCGACGACTAGTTCCTACGAGCAGTACTTC
TRBJ2-7 | - | - | TRBV5-1 | CASSLDRTYEQYF | TGCGCCAGCAGCTTGGACAGGACCTACGAGCAGTACTTC
TRBJ2-1 | - | TRBD2 | TRBV13 | CASSATSGRAAQFF | TGTGCCAGCAGCGCAACTAGCGGGAGGGCCGCGCAGTTCTTC
TRBJ2-3 | - | - | TRBV5-4 | CASSPAQGRGTDTQYF | TGTGCCAGCAGCCCTGCACAGGGTAGAGGGACAGATACGCAGTATTTT
TRBJ2-7 | - | - | TRBV4-1 | CASSQFRDTYEQYF | TGCGCCAGCAGCCAATTCCGGGACACCTACGAGCAGTACTTC
TRBJ2-1 | - | TRBD1 | TRBV29-1 | CSVEGFRQGAYNEQFF | TGCAGCGTTGAAGGATTTCGACAGGGGGCCTACAATGAGCAGTTCTTC
TRBJ2-7 | - | - | TRBV7-8 | CASSLAPPQDTYEQYF | TGTGCCAGCAGCTTAGCTCCCCCACAGGATACCTACGAGCAGTACTTC
TRBJ2-1 | - | TRBD2 | TRBV9 | CASSELAGGAYNEQFF | TGTGCCAGCAGCGAATTAGCGGGAGGGGCTTACAATGAGCAGTTCTTC
TRBJ2-1 | - | TRBD2 | TRBV4-1 | CASSHAPGLALDNEQFF | TGCGCCAGCAGCCATGCACCGGGACTAGCTCTCGACAATGAGCAGTTCTTC
TRBJ1-3 | - | - | TRBV4-1 | CASSQGDQGRKGNTIYF | TGCGCCAGCAGCCAAGGGGATCAGGGGCGCAAGGGAAACACCATATATTTT
TRBJ2-7 | - | - | TRBV7-2 | CASSLTSYEQYF | TGTGCCAGCAGCTTAACTAGCTACGAGCAGTACTTC
TRBJ2-7 | - | TRBD2 | TRBV6-5 | CASSGIGGDLYEQYF | TGTGCCAGCAGCGGGATTGGGGGGGACCTCTACGAGCAGTACTTC
TRBJ2-2 | - | TRBD1 | TRBV5-4 | CASSRETGANTGELFF | TGTGCCAGCAGCAGAGAGACAGGGGCCAACACCGGGGAGCTGTTTTTT
TRBJ2-7 | - | TRBD1 | TRBV7-6 | CASSLTGTGGHEQYF | TGTGCCAGCAGCTTGACCGGGACAGGGGGACACGAGCAGTACTTC
TRBJ2-1 | few | - | TRBV5-1 | CASSWTENEQFF | TGCGCCAGCAGCTGGACTGAAAATGAGCAGTTCTTC
TRBJ2-2 | - | - | TRBV10-3 | CAISETGQVGELFF | TGTGCCATCAGTGAGACAGGGCAGGTCGGGGAGCTGTTTTTT
TRBJ2-5 | once | - | TRBV14 | CASSGGDQETQYF | TGTGCCAGCAGCGGCGGGGACCAAGAGACCCAGTACTTC
TRBJ1-6 | - | - | TRBV19 | CASRLGQHNSPLHF | TGTGCCAGTAGGTTGGGACAACATAATTCACCCCTCCACTTT
TRBJ1-1 | - | - | TRBV11-3 | CASSAPGSPESAFF | TGTGCCAGCAGCGCCCCAGGTTCGCCTGAATCAGCTTTCTTT
TRBJ2-7 | - | - | TRBV6-5 | CASRNTFYEQYF | TGTGCCAGCAGAAACACGTTCTACGAGCAGTACTTC
TRBJ1-5 | - | - | TRBV15 | CATSRDTGPNQPQHF | TGTGCCACCAGCAGAGATACAGGGCCCAATCAGCCCCAGCATTTT
TRBJ1-1 | - | - | TRBV28 | CASSSPGRAELNTEAFF | TGTGCCAGCAGTTCCCCGGGAAGGGCAGAACTTAACACTGAAGCTTTCTTT
TRBJ2-2 | - | - | TRBV27 | CASSLSQGTGELFF | TGTGCCAGCAGTTTATCGCAGGGAACCGGGGAGCTGTTTTTT
TRBJ2-1 | - | TRBD2 | TRBV6-5 | CASIPSGSSYNEQFF | TGTGCCAGCATCCCTAGCGGCAGCTCCTACAATGAGCAGTTCTTC
TRBJ1-2 | - | TRBD1 | TRBV13 | CASSPGTGTNYGYTF | TGTGCCAGCAGCCCCGGGACAGGTACTAACTATGGCTACACCTTC
TRBJ2-5 | - | TRBD1 | TRBV6-1 | CASSRRGREETQYF | TGTGCCAGCAGTCGCAGGGGGCGGGAAGAGACCCAGTACTTC
TRBJ2-5 | - | TRBD1 | TRBV5-1 | CASSLTTGGGETQYF | TGCGCCAGCAGCTTGACGACAGGGGGAGGAGAGACCCAGTACTTC
TRBJ1-1 | once | - | TRBV15 | CATSAPGRVANTEAFF | TGTGCCACCAGCGCCCCGGGCAGGGTGGCGAACACTGAAGCTTTCTTT
TRBJ1-2 | - | - | TRBV25-1 | CASRDSLRGYTF | TGTGCCAGCAGGGACAGCCTGAGGGGCTACACCTTC
TRBJ1-2 | - | - | TRBV7-9 | CASSSRTAYGYTF | TGTGCCAGCAGCTCCAGGACAGCATATGGCTACACCTTC
TRBJ1-5 | - | - | TRBV10-3 | CAVGREPQHF | TGTGCCGTCGGGAGGGAGCCCCAGCATTTT
TRBJ1-3 | - | - | TRBV19 | CASSRHFRNTIYF | TGTGCCAGTAGTCGACATTTTAGAAACACCATATATTTT
TRBJ1-1 | - | - | TRBV7-9 | CASSLPGDPNTEAFF | TGTGCCAGCAGCCTCCCAGGGGATCCGAACACTGAAGCTTTCTTT
TRBJ2-5 | few | - | TRBV4-2 | CASSFDRQETQYF | TGTGCCAGCAGCTTCGACAGACAAGAGACCCAGTACTTC
TRBJ1-2 | - | - | TRBV19 | CASRDSPSYTF | TGTGCCAGCCGTGACAGTCCCAGCTACACCTTC
TRBJ2-1 | - | TRBD2 | TRBV5-1 | CASSRTSGVGSSYNEQFF | TGCGCCAGCAGCCGAACTAGCGGGGTGGGAAGCTCCTACAATGAGCAGTTCTTC
TRBJ2-7 | - | TRBD2 | TRBV7-2 | CASSSGLAPPIYEQYF | TGTGCCAGCAGCTCCGGACTAGCCCCCCCCATCTACGAGCAGTACTTC
TRBJ2-1 | - | TRBD1 | TRBV11-3 | CASSPGTGNEQFF | TGTGCCAGCAGCCCAGGGACAGGGAATGAGCAGTTCTTC
TRBJ2-7 | - | TRBD2 | TRBV7-9 | CASSLAGRAGAYEQYF | TGTGCCAGCAGCTTAGCAGGGAGGGCCGGGGCCTACGAGCAGTACTTC
TRBJ2-7 | - | - | TRBV13 | CASSLTPTVSEQYF | TGTGCCAGCAGCTTGACCCCGACAGTTAGCGAGCAGTACTTC
TRBJ2-1 | - | TRBD1 | TRBV5-6 | CASSPRTGRYEQFF | TGTGCCAGCAGCCCTCGGACAGGTCGCTATGAGCAGTTCTTC
TRBJ1-2 | - | - | TRBV27 | CASSGGAYGYTF | TGTGCCAGCAGCGGGGGAGCCTATGGCTACACCTTC
TRBJ2-1 | - | - | TRBV5-1 | CASSLDSPRWSSYNEQFF | TGCGCCAGCAGCTTGGACTCTCCGCGATGGAGCTCCTACAATGAGCAGTTCTTC
TRBJ1-2 | - | TRBD1 | TRBV5-4 | CASRSGTEDPPGYTF | TGTGCCAGCAGGTCCGGGACAGAAGATCCCCCTGGCTACACCTTC
TRBJ2-3 | - | - | TRBV6-1 | CASSAWTGTDTQYF | TGTGCCAGCAGTGCCTGGACAGGCACAGATACGCAGTATTTT